The 32 T cell receptor beta chains in this list originate from one sample, sequenced in a study of graft-versus-host responses after intestinal transplantation. Antigen specificity for these receptors is unknown. Assay used: immunoSEQ multiplex PCR; TCRdb lists only in-frame clones, some missing. The table records tens of thousands of clones, about 91% of them present only once. This sample comprised unstimulated CD8+ T cells sorted from spleen or lymph node cells, obtained before intestinal transplant. These receptors were obtained from a human donor who received an intestinal transplant.

This rearrangement joins TRBV2 to TRBJ2-5; D not resolved. The V end lost 4 bases, the J end lost 2 bases, and 8 bases lay between the germline ends. The germline gives CDR1 SNHLY, CDR2 FYNNEI. This CDR3 contains 13 residues. The CDR3 protein is CASSGLYQETQYF. CDR3 sequence (DNA): TGTGCCAGCAGTGGTCTTTATCAAGAGACCCAGTACTTC.

The CDR3 nucleotides read TGTGCCAGCAGCTTGGCCGGGACTAGCCAAAGTACGCAGTATTTT. The encoded protein is CASSLAGTSQSTQYF. J is TRBJ2-3 and V is TRBV5-4; 9 positions agree with TRBD2. The CDR3 is 15 residues long. V trimming: 0 bases; J trimming: 8 bases; junction bases outside the gene matches: 7. The germline V gene has CDR1 SGHNT and CDR2 YYREEE (reference sequence). Complete variable domain (other parts from reference TRBV5-4 and TRBJ2-3): ETGVTQSPTHLIKTRGQQVTLRCSSQSGHNTVSWYQQALGQGPQFIFQYYREEENGRGNFPPRFSGLQFPNYSSELNVNALELDDSALYLCASSLAGTSQSTQYFGPGTRLTVL.

The CDR3 region is CASSDGEAFF. The CDR3 nucleotides are TGTGCCAGCAGTGACGGTGAAGCTTTCTTT. V gene TRBV2 combines with J gene TRBJ1-1; D is undetermined. This CDR3 is built from 10 residues. Germline values: CDR1 SNHLY, CDR2 FYNNEI. Between the trimmed V and J ends, which lost 3 bases and 7 bases, there was a span of 3 bases. Full variable domain (missing parts from reference TRBV2 and TRBJ1-1): EPEVTQTPSHQVTQMGQEVILRCVPISNHLYFYWYRQILGQKVEFLVSFYNNEISEKSEIFDDQFSVERPDGSNFTLKIRSTKLEDSAMYFCASSDGEAFFGQGTRLTVV.

The chain joins TRBV14 to TRBJ2-3; 15 positions match TRBD2. The V gene end was trimmed by 2 bases and the J gene end by 2 bases; junction bases not matched to a gene: 5. Germline values: CDR1 SGHDN, CDR2 FVKESK. The CDR3 has 18 amino acids. CDR3 nucleotide sequence: TGTGCCAGCAGCCAAACCGGGACTAGCGGGAGGAACACAGATACGCAGTATTTT. It yields the protein CASSQTGTSGRNTDTQYF.

This chain links TRBV30 with TRBJ1-2, with D uncertain. V dropped 8 bases and J dropped 9 bases, with 7 bases sitting between them. The V gene's germline CDR1 is GTSNPN and CDR2 SVGIG (reference sequence). The CDR3 has 8 amino acids. DNA of the CDR3: TGTGCCGATGACAGCTACACCTTC. Protein sequence: CADDSYTF.

This clone has a single count. The sample carries other DNA sequences with the same CDR3. This CDR3 reads CASSGGTGETEAFF. The CDR3 region has the DNA TGCGCCAGCAGCGGAGGGACAGGGGAGACTGAAGCTTTCTTT. The J gene is TRBJ1-1, the V gene TRBV5-1, with 10 positions matching TRBD1. CDR1 and CDR2 from the germline V gene are SGHRS and YFSETQ. This CDR3 region has 14 residues. J was trimmed by 5 bases and V by 4 bases; bases with no gene match: 5.

The chain uses TRBV7-9 and TRBJ2-1; no reliable D call. The CDR3 has 13 residues. V was clipped by 5 bases and J by 0 bases, with 5 bases between them. Germline V lookup: CDR1 SEHNR, CDR2 FQNEAQ (reference sequence). The CDR3 bases are TGTGCCAGCAGCCTGAGCTCCTACAATGAGCAGTTCTTC. This translates into CASSLSSYNEQFF.

The chain employs TRBV19 and TRBJ1-6; 8 nucleotides agree with TRBD1. Germline trimming cut 5 bases from V and 1 base from J; bases unmatched to any gene: 7. The CDR3 covers 17 residues. Germline V lookup: CDR1 LNHDA, CDR2 SQIVND (reference sequence). The CDR3 coding sequence is TGTGCCAGTAGTTGGGGGCAGGGGGCATCCTATAATTCACCCCTCCACTTT. Protein sequence: CASSWGQGASYNSPLHF.

This clone was counted only a few times. The genes are TRBV30 and TRBJ1-1; the D is unclear. CDR3 length equals 13 residues. CDR1 and CDR2 (germline): GTSNPN, SVGIG (reference sequence). The V and J ends lost 2 bases and 0 bases respectively, with 7 bases between them. The CDR3 DNA reads TGTGCCTGGAGTCCAAGCATGAACACTGAAGCTTTCTTT. This translates into CAWSPSMNTEAFF.

The V and J genes are TRBV6-1 and TRBJ2-7; D not certain. This CDR3 contains 12 residues. From germline, CDR1 is MNHNS and CDR2 SASEGT. The V end lost 1 base, the J end lost 6 bases, and 7 bases lay between the germline ends. CDR3 DNA: TGTGCCAGCAGTGAAGGAGGTAGCGAGCAGTACTTC. Its protein product is CASSEGGSEQYF.

The chain couples TRBV5-1 to TRBJ2-7; D might be TRBD1 (6 bases). The germline V and J ends were trimmed by 4 bases and 6 bases, with 17 bases remaining between them. The CDR3 runs 14 residues. Germline CDR1 and CDR2: SGHRS and YFSETQ. The CDR3 nucleotides are TGCGCCAGCAGCCCGGACAGCCCCGGGGTCGAGCAGTACTTC. Translating it yields CASSPDSPGVEQYF.

The rearrangement uses TRBV11-2 and TRBJ1-4; D call uncertain. CDR1 is SGHAT, CDR2 FQNNGV, per germline. The CDR3 has 17 amino acids. Trimming shortened V by 2 bases and J by 5 bases, and 18 bases separated the two germline ends. The CDR3 protein is CASSLTPDPERNEKLFF. DNA of the CDR3: TGTGCCAGCAGCTTAACCCCCGACCCGGAGAGAAATGAAAAACTGTTTTTT.

In this sample, this clone turned up once. The J gene is TRBJ1-1, the V gene TRBV6-5, with unresolved D. Germline values: CDR1 MNHEY, CDR2 SVGAGI. The CDR3 consists of 13 residues. V lost 0 bases to trimming and J lost 4 bases, with 6 bases between them. This CDR3 reads CASSYSTGTEAFF. Here the CDR3 DNA reads TGTGCCAGCAGTTACTCGACGGGCACTGAAGCTTTCTTT.

The chain joins TRBV9 to TRBJ1-2; 7 bases line up with TRBD1. The CDR3 is 15 residues long. With V trimmed by 0 bases and J by 0 bases, 2 bases remained unmatched. In germline, CDR1 is SGDLS, CDR2 YYNGEE. The CDR3 protein is CASSVGTGTNYGYTF. CDR3 DNA sequence: TGTGCCAGCAGCGTAGGGACAGGCACTAACTATGGCTACACCTTC.

This clone was picked up a small number of times. The CDR3 loop reads CASSGGTDYGYTF. CDR3 DNA sequence: TGTGCCAGCAGCGGGGGGACGGATTATGGCTACACCTTC. V and J are TRBV5-6 and TRBJ1-2; D possibly corresponds to TRBD1 (5 bases). CDR1 and CDR2 (germline): SGHDT, YYEEEE. The CDR3 length is 13 residues. V was clipped by 4 bases and J by 5 bases, with 12 bases between them. The full variable domain, in which reference TRBV5-6 and TRBJ1-2 provide the parts outside the CDR3, is DAGVTQSPTHLIKTRGQQVTLRCSPKSGHDTVSWYQQALGQGPQFIFQYYEEEERQRGNFPDRFSGHQFPNYSSELNVNALLLGDSALYLCASSGGTDYGYTFGSGTRLTVV.

The rearrangement links TRBV29-1 to TRBJ1-5, with 8 bases identical to TRBD1. V lost 7 bases and J lost 3; bases outside the gene matches: 11. This CDR3 region has 15 residues. The germline CDR1 and CDR2 sequences are SQVTM and ANQGSEA. CDR3 protein: CSATSGTGFNQPQHF. In nucleotides, the CDR3 is TGCAGCGCCACCTCCGGGACAGGTTTCAATCAGCCCCAGCATTTT.

The chain couples TRBV4-1 to TRBJ2-1, with 10 bases aligning to TRBD2. The length of the CDR3 is 16 residues. V trimming: 4 bases; J trimming: 5 bases; junction bases outside the gene matches: 8. CDR1 is MGHRA, CDR2 YSYEKL, per germline. The CDR3 DNA follows: TGCGCCAGCAGCCCGCTCCCTAGCGGGGGTAACAATGAGCAGTTCTTC. Translation: CASSPLPSGGNNEQFF.

This clone came up once. The chain couples TRBV5-8 to TRBJ1-1, with 9 nucleotides matching TRBD1. The V gene's germline CDR1 is SGHTS and CDR2 YDEGEE. V gave up 3 bases and J gave up 0 bases; unmatched junction bases: 0. This CDR3 contains 14 residues. CDR3 nucleotide sequence: TGTGCCAGCAGCTGGACAGGGGTGAACACTGAAGCTTTCTTT. Residues: CASSWTGVNTEAFF.

The V gene is TRBV27, the J gene TRBJ1-1; weak D call: TRBD1 (5 bases). Trimming cost V 5 bases and J 0 bases, with 13 bases left between them. This CDR3 is 15 amino acids long. CDR1 and CDR2 from the germline V gene are MNHEY and SMNVEV (reference sequence). The CDR3 DNA sequence: TGTGCCAGCAGTCACAGGTTATCAATGAACACTGAAGCTTTCTTT. Amino acid sequence: CASSHRLSMNTEAFF.

The CDR3 nucleotides read TGTGCCAGCACCGCCGGGACAGGGGACTACGAGCAGTACTTC. This encodes CASTAGTGDYEQYF. V usage is TRBV5-5 and J usage is TRBJ2-7, with 10 nucleotides matching TRBD1. Germline V lookup: CDR1 SGHKS, CDR2 YYEKEE (reference sequence). The junction had 6 bases not matched to a gene; V was cut back by 6 bases and J by 3 bases. The CDR3 runs 14 residues.

The CDR3 DNA sequence: TGTGCCAGCAGCTTAGAGTCTAGCGGGAGTCCCTACGAGCAGTACTTC. This codes for CASSLESSGSPYEQYF. The chain couples TRBV7-9 to TRBJ2-7; TRBD2 agrees at 10 bases. The germline gives CDR1 SEHNR, CDR2 FQNEAQ (reference sequence). The V gene end was trimmed by 1 base and the J gene end by 2 bases; junction bases not matched to a gene: 5. The CDR3 has 16 amino acids.

The chain uses TRBV5-1 and TRBJ1-4; 8 bases align to TRBD1. Germline CDR1 is SGHRS and CDR2 is YFSETQ. CDR3 length equals 17 residues. The V segment lost 1 base and the J segment 3 bases; nucleotides outside the gene matches: 8. In nucleotides, the CDR3 is TGCGCCAGCAGCTTGCCGACAGGGGACGCGGCTAATGAAAAACTGTTTTTT. It specifies CASSLPTGDAANEKLFF.

Concerning this clone itself: Other nucleotide sequences from this sample produce the same CDR3. The CDR3 protein is CASSNIAGGADTQYF. The CDR3, as DNA: TGTGCCAGCAGCAACATAGCGGGAGGGGCAGATACGCAGTATTTT. J is TRBJ2-3 and V is TRBV7-9, with 11 nucleotides matching TRBD2. V shed 5 bases, J shed 4 bases, and the junction held 5 bases outside the gene matches. Germline CDR1 reads SEHNR; CDR2 reads FQNEAQ (reference sequence). The CDR3 is made up of 15 amino acids.

The chain has TRBV4-1 and TRBJ2-2; 7 positions match TRBD1. Looked up from germline, CDR1 is MGHRA and CDR2 is YSYEKL. CDR3 size: 15 residues. Trimming at V came to 6 bases and at J to 5 bases, leaving 9 bases not matched to a gene. CDR3 nucleotide sequence: TGCGCCAGCAGTCTCGACAGGGTGGATACCGGGGAGCTGTTTTTT. Protein: CASSLDRVDTGELFF.

CDR3 sequence (DNA): TGTGCCAGCAGCTTAAACACAGGTTTCTCTGGGGCCAACGTCCTGACTTTC. Protein sequence: CASSLNTGFSGANVLTF. This chain connects TRBV7-2 to TRBJ2-6; maybe TRBD1 (5 bases). CDR1 is SGHTA and CDR2 is FQGNSA in the germline V gene. CDR3 length: 17 amino acids. Between the trimmed V and J ends, which lost 2 bases and 0 bases, there was a span of 11 bases.

The chain combines TRBV29-1 with TRBJ2-7, with 10 bases fitting TRBD1. This CDR3 is built from 13 residues. Trimming cost V 7 bases and J 4 bases; bases outside gene matches: 7. CDR1 and CDR2 (germline): SQVTM, ANQGSEA. The CDR3 is CSARGQGGYEQYF. The CDR3 bases are TGCAGCGCCCGTGGACAGGGGGGGTACGAGCAGTACTTC.

This clone was observed a single time. The CDR3 is CASSVAPGGWGEQFF. The CDR3 coding sequence is TGTGCCAGCAGCGTAGCTCCAGGGGGTTGGGGTGAGCAGTTCTTC. The V call is TRBV9, the J call TRBJ2-1, with 7 bases identical to TRBD1. Germline CDR1 SGDLS, CDR2 YYNGEE. With V trimmed by 0 bases and J by 9 bases, 9 bases remained unmatched. This CDR3 comprises 15 residues.

Only a few counts were recorded for this clone. The chain joins TRBV6-1 to TRBJ1-5, with unresolved D. Germline CDR1 is MNHNS and CDR2 is SASEGT. V lost 4 bases and J 6 bases, leaving 13 bases between the germline ends. The CDR3 covers 14 residues. CDR3 protein: CASSVVREPQPQHF. The CDR3 DNA sequence: TGTGCCAGCAGTGTAGTGAGGGAACCTCAGCCCCAGCATTTT.

The chain uses TRBV29-1 and TRBJ1-1, with a tentative D call TRBD1 (5 bases). Germline V gives CDR1 SQVTM, CDR2 ANQGSEA. Trimming stripped 8 bases from V and 4 bases from J, with 20 bases between. The CDR3 is 14 residues long. This chain's CDR3 is CSTAGAGLVTEAFF. CDR3 nucleotides: TGCAGCACCGCAGGAGCGGGGCTTGTCACTGAAGCTTTCTTT.

V is TRBV6-5 and J is TRBJ2-7; possibly TRBD2 for D (5 bases). Germline lookup yields CDR1 MNHEY and CDR2 SVGAGI. The CDR3 covers 12 residues. Trimming took 6 bases from V and 5 from J, leaving 11 bases between them. CDR3 residues: CASSEGPHEQYF. As DNA, the CDR3 is TGTGCCAGCAGCGAGGGCCCCCACGAGCAGTACTTC.

The genes are TRBV30 and TRBJ1-2; D gene uncertain. The V and J ends lost 2 bases and 3 bases respectively, with 16 bases between them. Germline assignment: CDR1 GTSNPN and CDR2 SVGIG (reference sequence). The CDR3 contains 15 residues. The DNA for the CDR3 is TGTGCCTGGAGTTTAACTAGAGACCCCCACTATGGCTACACCTTC. Its translation is CAWSLTRDPHYGYTF.

The chain is built from TRBV5-1 and TRBJ2-7; TRBD1 aligns across 10 bases. The CDR3 sequence is 15 residues long. Germline V lookup: CDR1 SGHRS, CDR2 YFSETQ. V lost 2 bases and J lost 2; bases outside the gene matches: 4. CDR3 in amino acids: CASSFSGQGAYEQYF. The DNA of the CDR3 is TGCGCCAGCAGCTTCTCCGGACAGGGGGCCTACGAGCAGTACTTC.